This T cell receptor (beta chain) was recovered during a study of cytomegalovirus exposure and HLA in healthy donors. On the study more broadly: Counted in an early data release were approximately 85 million unique TCRs from HLA-typed donors. Overall study findings and caveats: For TCR beta chains, V- and J-gene trimming was later linked to a missense DCLRE1C variant. The study carried out a later analysis of TCR beta sequences. It associated some 17,000 of them with specific HLA alleles at a false discovery rate of 0.05. Certain indistinguishable V segments, among them TRBV6-2 and TRBV6-3, were excluded.

Points on this clone: Its target is not known.

In the PCR, 60 Vbeta and 13 Jbeta primers were used. Assay used: immunoSEQ multiplex PCR; TCRdb lists only in-frame clones, some missing. The table includes about 210,000 clones, roughly 82% detected once. V dropped 4 bases and J dropped 4 bases, with 10 bases sitting between them. Germline assignment: CDR1 SNHLY and CDR2 FYNNEI. The CDR3 runs 13 residues. This chain connects TRBV2 to TRBJ1-2; D call uncertain. The sequence derives from a man aged 40-49 years in good health and CMV-seropositive. The material sequenced was PBMCs. The CDR3 sequence is CASSGGDGYGYTF. CDR3 sequence (DNA): TGTGCCAGCAGTGGAGGAGATGGCTATGGCTACACCTTC.